This TCR beta chain emerged from a study of CD8+ T cells in alopecia areata. Study-wide context: Those patients who were treated received oral tofacitinib, which was given at 5 to 10 mg twice daily for moderate-to-severe alopecia areata.

CD4+ and CD8+ T cells were sorted from PBMCs stained for CD3, CD4 and CD8. The table lists this clone with a few counts. Antigen specificity is unknown. General study findings and limits: TCR sharing was clearer in mice than between patients, perhaps partly owing to patient HLA diversity. Higher clonality was seen in lesional scalp than in normal scalp, especially in alopecia totalis/universalis.

This CDR3 comprises 15 residues. In germline, CDR1 is MNHEY, CDR2 SVGAGI. V was trimmed by 4 bases and J by 0 bases, leaving 12 bases between them. Isolated RNA was reverse transcribed into cDNA used as the sequencing template. Data came from immunoSEQ multiplex PCR; TCRdb stores just in-frame clones and leaves some out. The profile covers approximately 63,000 clones, with 60% appearing a single time and over 15% taken by the ten largest. The sequence derives from a human donor with alopecia areata. This chain uses TRBV6-5 with TRBJ1-1; weak D call: TRBD1 (6 bases). The starting material was CD8+ T cells sorted from blood, obtained at week 0. In DNA, the CDR3 is TGTGCCAGCAGTTTGTCAGGGGACATGAACACTGAAGCTTTCTTT. Encoded protein: CASSLSGDMNTEAFF.